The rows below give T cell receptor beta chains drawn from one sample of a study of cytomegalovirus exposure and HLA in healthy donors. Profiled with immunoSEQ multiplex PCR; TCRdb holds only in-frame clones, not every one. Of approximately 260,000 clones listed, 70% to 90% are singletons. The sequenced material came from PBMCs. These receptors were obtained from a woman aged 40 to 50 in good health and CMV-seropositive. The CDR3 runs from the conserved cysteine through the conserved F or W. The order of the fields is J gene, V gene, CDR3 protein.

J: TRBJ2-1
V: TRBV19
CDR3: CASSITGLAGGNEQFF

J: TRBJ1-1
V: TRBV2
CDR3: CASSGVGGLNTEAFF

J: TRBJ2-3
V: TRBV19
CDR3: CASSGWDTQYF

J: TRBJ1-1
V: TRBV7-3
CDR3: CASSSRDRGDEAFF

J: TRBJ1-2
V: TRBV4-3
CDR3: CASSQVLGRGGDGYTF

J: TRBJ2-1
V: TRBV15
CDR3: CATSRAAGTSLGYNEQFF

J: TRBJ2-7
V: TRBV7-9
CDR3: CASSYDYYEQYF

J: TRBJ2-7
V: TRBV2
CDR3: CASSEGIHRGNF

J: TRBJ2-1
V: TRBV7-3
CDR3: CASSLVAGGNYNEQFF

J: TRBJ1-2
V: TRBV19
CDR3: CASSMAGQKSSYGYTF

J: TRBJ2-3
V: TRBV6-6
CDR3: CASIDRVSDTQYF

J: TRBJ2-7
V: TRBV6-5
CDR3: CASRTSGTYEQYF

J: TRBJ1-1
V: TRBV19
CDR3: CASSIPGDRMNTEAFF

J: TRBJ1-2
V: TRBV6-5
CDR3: CASSSIGPYGYTF

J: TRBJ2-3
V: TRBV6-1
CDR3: CASSEGTATDTQYF